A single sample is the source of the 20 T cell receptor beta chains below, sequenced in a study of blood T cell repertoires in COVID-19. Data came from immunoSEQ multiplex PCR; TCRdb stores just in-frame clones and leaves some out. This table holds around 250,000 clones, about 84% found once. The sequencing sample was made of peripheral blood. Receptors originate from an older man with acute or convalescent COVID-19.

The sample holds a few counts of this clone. The CDR3 region is CASSERGGGANVLTF. CDR3 DNA: TGTGCCAGCAGTGAGCGGGGAGGAGGGGCCAACGTCCTGACTTTC. The chain links TRBV6-2 or TRBV6-3 to TRBJ2-6, with TRBD2 matching over 7 bases. The V gene end was trimmed by 5 bases and the J gene end by 4 bases; junction bases not matched to a gene: 5. CDR3 length equals 15 residues. Germline-derived CDR1 and CDR2 are MNHEY and SVGEGT.

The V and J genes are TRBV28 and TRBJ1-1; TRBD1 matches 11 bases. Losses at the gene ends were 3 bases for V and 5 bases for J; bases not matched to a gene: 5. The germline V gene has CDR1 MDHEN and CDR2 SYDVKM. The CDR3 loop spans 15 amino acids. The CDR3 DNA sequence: TGTGCCAGCAGTTTTTCGGGACAGGGGGTTACTGAAGCTTTCTTT. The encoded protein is CASSFSGQGVTEAFF.

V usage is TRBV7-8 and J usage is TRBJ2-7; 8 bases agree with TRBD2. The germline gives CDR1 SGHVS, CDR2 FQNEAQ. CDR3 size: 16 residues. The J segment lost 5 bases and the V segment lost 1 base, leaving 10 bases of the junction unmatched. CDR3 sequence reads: CASSLDESGSVHEQYF. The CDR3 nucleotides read TGTGCCAGCAGCTTAGATGAGAGCGGGAGCGTCCACGAGCAGTACTTC.

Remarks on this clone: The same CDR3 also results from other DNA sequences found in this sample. The CDR3 DNA follows: TGTGCCAGCAGCCAAGAGGGGGCCGGCTACACCTTC. This translates into CASSQEGAGYTF. The rearrangement links TRBV3-1 (or the pseudogene TRBV3-2) to TRBJ1-2; D might be TRBD1 (6 bases). The CDR3 runs 12 residues. Germline CDR1 and CDR2: LGHDT and YNNKEL (reference sequence). V shed 0 bases and J shed 8 bases, with 7 bases lying between them.

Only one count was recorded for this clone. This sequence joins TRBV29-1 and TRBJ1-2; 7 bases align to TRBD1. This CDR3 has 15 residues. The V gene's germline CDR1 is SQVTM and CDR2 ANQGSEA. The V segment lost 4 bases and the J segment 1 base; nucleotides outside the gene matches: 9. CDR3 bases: TGCAGCGTTGGCGGCAGGGGGTCAATTAACTATGGCTACACCTTC. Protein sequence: CSVGGRGSINYGYTF.

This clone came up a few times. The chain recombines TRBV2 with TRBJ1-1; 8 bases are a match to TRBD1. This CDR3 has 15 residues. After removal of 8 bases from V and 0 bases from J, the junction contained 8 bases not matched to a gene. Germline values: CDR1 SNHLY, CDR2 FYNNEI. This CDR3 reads CASRRTGNMNTEAFF. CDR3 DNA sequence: TGTGCCAGCCGTCGGACAGGGAACATGAACACTGAAGCTTTCTTT. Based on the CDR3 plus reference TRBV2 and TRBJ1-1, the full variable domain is EPEVTQTPSHQVTQMGQEVILRCVPISNHLYFYWYRQILGQKVEFLVSFYNNEISEKSEIFDDQFSVERPDGSNFTLKIRSTKLEDSAMYFCASRRTGNMNTEAFFGQGTRLTVV.

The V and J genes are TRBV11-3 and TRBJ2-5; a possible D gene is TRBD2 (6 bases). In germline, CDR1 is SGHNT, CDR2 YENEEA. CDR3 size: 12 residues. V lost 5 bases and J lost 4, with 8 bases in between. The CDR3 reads CASSKGGETQYF. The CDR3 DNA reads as TGTGCCAGCAGCAAGGGAGGAGAGACCCAGTACTTC.

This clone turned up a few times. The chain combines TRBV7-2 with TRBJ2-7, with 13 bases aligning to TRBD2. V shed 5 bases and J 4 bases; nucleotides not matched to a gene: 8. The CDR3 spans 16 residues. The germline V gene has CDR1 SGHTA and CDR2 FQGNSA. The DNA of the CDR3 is TGTGCCAGCAGCCCATCGGGACTAGCGGGATTTTACGAGCAGTACTTC. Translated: CASSPSGLAGFYEQYF.

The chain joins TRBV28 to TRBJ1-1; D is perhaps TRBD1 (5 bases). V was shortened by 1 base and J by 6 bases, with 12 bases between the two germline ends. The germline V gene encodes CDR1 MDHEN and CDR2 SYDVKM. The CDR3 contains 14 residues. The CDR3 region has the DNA TGTGCCAGCAGTTTATCACCAGGGATAGCTGAAGCTTTCTTT. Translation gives CASSLSPGIAEAFF.

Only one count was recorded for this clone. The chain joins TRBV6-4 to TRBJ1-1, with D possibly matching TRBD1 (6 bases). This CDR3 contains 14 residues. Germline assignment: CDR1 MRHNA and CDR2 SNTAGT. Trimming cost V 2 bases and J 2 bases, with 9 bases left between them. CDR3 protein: CASSDTDRNTEAFF. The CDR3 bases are TGTGCCAGCAGTGACACGGACAGAAACACTGAAGCTTTCTTT.

The CDR3: CATHPGGVNGYTF. In DNA form, the CDR3 reads TGTGCCACCCACCCCGGGGGGGTGAATGGCTACACCTTC. This chain connects TRBV10-3 to TRBJ1-2; D is perhaps TRBD1 (5 bases). The CDR3 spans 13 residues. With 10 bases removed from V and 6 bases from J, the gap between germline ends came to 18 bases. Germline lookup yields CDR1 ENHRY and CDR2 SYGVKD.

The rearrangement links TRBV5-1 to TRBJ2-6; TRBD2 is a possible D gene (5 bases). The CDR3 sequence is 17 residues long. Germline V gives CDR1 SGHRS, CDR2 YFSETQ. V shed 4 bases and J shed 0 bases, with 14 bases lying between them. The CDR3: CASSPEGSLSGANVLTF. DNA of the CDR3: TGCGCCAGCAGCCCTGAGGGCAGTCTCTCTGGGGCCAACGTCCTGACTTTC.

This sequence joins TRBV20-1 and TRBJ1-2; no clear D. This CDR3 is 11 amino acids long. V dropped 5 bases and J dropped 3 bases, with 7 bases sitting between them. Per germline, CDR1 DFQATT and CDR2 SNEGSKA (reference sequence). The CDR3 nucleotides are TGCAGTGCTCGCCGGGACTATGGCTACACCTTC. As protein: CSARRDYGYTF.

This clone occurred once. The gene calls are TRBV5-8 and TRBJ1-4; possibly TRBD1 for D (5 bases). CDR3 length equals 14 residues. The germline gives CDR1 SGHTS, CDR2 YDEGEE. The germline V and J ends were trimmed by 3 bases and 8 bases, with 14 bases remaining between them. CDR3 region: CASSSLAGDEKLFF. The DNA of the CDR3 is TGTGCCAGCAGCTCACTGGCGGGGGACGAAAAACTGTTTTTT. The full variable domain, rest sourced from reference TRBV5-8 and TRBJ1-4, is EAGVTQSPTHLIKTRGQQATLRCSPISGHTSVYWYQQALGLGLQFLLWYDEGEERNRGNFPPRFSGRQFPNYSSELNVNALELEDSALYLCASSSLAGDEKLFFGSGTQLSVL.

The CDR3 loop reads CASSVGTVNSPLHF. CDR3 DNA: TGTGCCAGTTCCGTTGGGACAGTTAATTCACCCCTCCACTTT. The chain joins TRBV19 to TRBJ1-6; TRBD1 matches at 7 bases. After removal of 8 bases from V and 6 bases from J, the junction contained 7 bases not matched to a gene. This CDR3 is 14 amino acids long. Germline CDR1 and CDR2: LNHDA and SQIVND (reference sequence). Variable domain in full (rest from reference TRBV19 and TRBJ1-6): DGGITQSPKYLFRKEGQNVTLSCEQNLNHDAMYWYRQDPGQGLRLIYYSQIVNDFQKGDIAEGYSVSREKKESFPLTVTSAQKNPTAFYLCASSVGTVNSPLHFGNGTRLTVT.

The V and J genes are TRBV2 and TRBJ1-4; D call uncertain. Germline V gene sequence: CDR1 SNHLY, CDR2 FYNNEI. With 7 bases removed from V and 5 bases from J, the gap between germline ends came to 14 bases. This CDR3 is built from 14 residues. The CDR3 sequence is CASKSEHTNEKLFF. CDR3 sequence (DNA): TGTGCCAGCAAGAGCGAACACACGAATGAAAAACTGTTTTTT.

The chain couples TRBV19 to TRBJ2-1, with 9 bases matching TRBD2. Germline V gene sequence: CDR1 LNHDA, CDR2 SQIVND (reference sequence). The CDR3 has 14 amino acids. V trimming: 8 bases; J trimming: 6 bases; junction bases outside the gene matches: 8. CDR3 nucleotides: TGTGCCAGTCGGAGAAGCGGGGGGACCAATGAGCAGTTCTTC. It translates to CASRRSGGTNEQFF.

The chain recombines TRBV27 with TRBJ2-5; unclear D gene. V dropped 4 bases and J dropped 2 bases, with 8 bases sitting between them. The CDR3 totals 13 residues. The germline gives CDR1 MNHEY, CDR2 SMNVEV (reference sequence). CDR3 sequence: CASSSFSQETQYF. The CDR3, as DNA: TGTGCCAGCAGTTCGTTCTCGCAAGAGACCCAGTACTTC.

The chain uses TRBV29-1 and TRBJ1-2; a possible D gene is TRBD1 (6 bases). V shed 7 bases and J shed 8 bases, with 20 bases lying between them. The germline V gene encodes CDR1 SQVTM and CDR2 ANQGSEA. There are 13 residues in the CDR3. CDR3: CSALVQGLKGYTF. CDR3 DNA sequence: TGCAGCGCACTGGTCCAGGGGTTGAAAGGCTACACCTTC.

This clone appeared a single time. DNA for the CDR3: TGTGCCAGCAGTTCGCCTCGGGATTCACCCCTCCACTTT. Translation: CASSSPRDSPLHF. The chain links TRBV28 to TRBJ1-6, with unresolved D. Germline CDR1 MDHEN, CDR2 SYDVKM. The CDR3 has 13 amino acids. V dropped 4 bases and J dropped 8 bases, with 9 bases sitting between them.